Detailed here is one TCR beta chain. The data stem from a study of PD-L1 blockade in urothelial cancer. Looking at the study overall: It was around 2014 that patients started atezolizumab at 1,200 mg intravenously every 3 weeks. Peripheral blood specimens exhibited a median yield of approximately 140,000 T cells.

Time point given: peripheral blood 6 weeks after treatment start. Here immunoSEQ multiplex PCR was the method, and the copy in TCRdb shows in-frame clones only, minus some. The data contain about 120,000 clones, roughly 83% of them singletons. Trimming stripped 8 bases from V and 3 bases from J, with 12 bases between. Germline V gives CDR1 GTSNPN, CDR2 SVGIG (reference sequence). CDR3 size: 12 residues. The sequence derives from a man between 45 and 60 years old with urothelial cancer. The sequencing used PBMCs, collected around atezolizumab (anti-PD-L1) treatment. The V gene is TRBV30, the J gene TRBJ2-3, with D uncertain. The CDR3 nucleotides are TGTGCCCCTACCCCAATGACAGATACGCAGTATTTT. The encoded protein is CAPTPMTDTQYF.